This T cell receptor (beta chain) is drawn from a study of T cell changes during pregnancy in multiple sclerosis. Trimming took 1 base from V and 1 from J, leaving 10 bases between them. The CDR3 sequence is 15 residues long. The germline V gene encodes CDR1 SGHAT and CDR2 FQNNGV. Sequencing used immunoSEQ multiplex PCR; TCRdb keeps in-frame clones, though not all of them. The sample records tens of thousands of clones, 90% to 95% being singletons. This receptor was identified in a female donor with multiple sclerosis, enrolled in a pregnancy study. The chain has TRBV11-2 and TRBJ2-5, with D hard to call. The source was CD8+ T cells from peripheral blood mononuclear cells, collected in the second trimester of pregnancy. The CDR3 region has the DNA TGTGCCAGCAGCTTAGCGGTTGCCCGCCAAGAGACCCAGTACTTC. It encodes CASSLAVARQETQYF.